This T cell receptor beta chain was recorded in a study of blood T cells in healthy people across ages. Together with a sample-barcoded 5' primer, a J-beta primer mix was included in a second PCR lasting roughly 6 to 12 cycles. TCRdb re-derived calls from the 5' RACE reads in MiXCR, one entry per CDR3 protein. The sample lists over 700,000 distinct CDR3 sequences, roughly 25% seen once, with 9.4% in the top ten. The germline V gene has CDR1 SQVTM and CDR2 ANQGSEA. The CDR3 loop spans 15 amino acids. This clonotype was observed a handful of times. These data were likewise used in another study, on T cells of mothers and their children. Per that study: The shaping of TCR recombination output by thymic selection is similar in related and unrelated pairs.

The sample comprised blood. V and J are TRBV29-1 and TRBJ2-1; maybe TRBD1 (6 bases). The DNA end favors TRBJ2-7, so the J call may be wrong. This receptor was obtained from a boy aged 5-17 years in good health. The chain's CDR3 is CSAGLGQPTPYEQYF. DNA of the CDR3: TGCAGCGCTGGTCTTGGACAGCCTACACCTTACGAGCAGTACTTC.